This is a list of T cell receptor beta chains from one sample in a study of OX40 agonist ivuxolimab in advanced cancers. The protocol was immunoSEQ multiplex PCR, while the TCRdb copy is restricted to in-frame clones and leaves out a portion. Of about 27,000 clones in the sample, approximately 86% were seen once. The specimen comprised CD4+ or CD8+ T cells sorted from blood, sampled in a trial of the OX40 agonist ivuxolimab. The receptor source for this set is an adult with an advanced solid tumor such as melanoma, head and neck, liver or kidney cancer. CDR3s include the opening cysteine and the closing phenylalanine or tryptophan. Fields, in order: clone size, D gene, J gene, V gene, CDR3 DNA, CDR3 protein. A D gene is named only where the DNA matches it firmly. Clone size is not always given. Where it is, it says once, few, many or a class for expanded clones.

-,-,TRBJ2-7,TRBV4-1,TGCGCCAGCAGCCAACCCGATCAGAGGGGGGAGCAGTACTTC,CASSQPDQRGEQYF
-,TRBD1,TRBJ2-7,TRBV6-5,TGTGCCAGCAGCGCGGGACAGGCAGACGAGCAGTACTTC,CASSAGQADEQYF
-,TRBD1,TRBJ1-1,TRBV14,TGTGCCAGCAGCCATTTTCATACCGGGACAGCGAACACTGAAGCTTTCTTT,CASSHFHTGTANTEAFF
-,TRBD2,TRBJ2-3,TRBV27,TGTGCCAGCAGTACCCGACTAGCGGGAGGTTTAGATACGCAGTATTTT,CASSTRLAGGLDTQYF
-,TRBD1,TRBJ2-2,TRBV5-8,TGTGCCAGCAGCTTCGGGACAGGGGCCACCGGGGAGCTGTTTTTT,CASSFGTGATGELFF
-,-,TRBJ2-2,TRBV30,TGTGCCTGGGAAACGGGAGAGATCACCGGGGAGCTGTTTTTT,CAWETGEITGELFF
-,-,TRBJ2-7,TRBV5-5,TGTGCCAGCAGCCCGGCTGGGGGATTGTCTGACGAGCAGTACTTC,CASSPAGGLSDEQYF
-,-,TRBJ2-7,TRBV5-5,TGTGCCAGCAGCTTGGGCAGGGCAACCTACGAGCAGTACTTC,CASSLGRATYEQYF
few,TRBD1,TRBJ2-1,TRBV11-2,TGTGCCAGCAGCCAATACCGGGACAGGCCCTACAATGAGCAGTTCTTC,CASSQYRDRPYNEQFF
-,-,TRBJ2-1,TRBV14,TGTGCCAGCAGCCGCGTGGACAATGAGCAGTTCTTC,CASSRVDNEQFF
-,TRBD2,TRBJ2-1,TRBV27,TGTGCCAGCAGTCCCTCCCGGGGGGGCTCCTACAATGAGCAGTTCTTC,CASSPSRGGSYNEQFF
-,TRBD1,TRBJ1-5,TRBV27,TGTGCCAGCAGTTTATTGGGACAGGGCAGGCAGCCCCAGCATTTT,CASSLLGQGRQPQHF
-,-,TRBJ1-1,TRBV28,TGTGCCAGCAGTTTGGGCACTGAAGCTTTCTTT,CASSLGTEAFF
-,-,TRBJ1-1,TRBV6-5,TGTGCCAGCAGTTACTCGGACAGGAACACTGAAGCTTTCTTT,CASSYSDRNTEAFF
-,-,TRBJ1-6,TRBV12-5,TGTGCTAGTGGTTTAATTACCTCGGCGAGCGGGTCACCCCTCCACTTT,CASGLITSASGSPLHF
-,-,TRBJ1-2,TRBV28,TGTGCCAGCAGTGGGGCCCTGGATCAAGATGGCTACACCTTC,CASSGALDQDGYTF
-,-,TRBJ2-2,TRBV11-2,TGTGCCAGCAGCTTGTCCTCCGAGACCCTCCTGAACACCGGGGAGCTGTTTTTT,CASSLSSETLLNTGELFF
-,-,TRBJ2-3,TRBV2,TGTGCCAGCAATGGGGGGCCCCGCAGGGTGTCTACAGATACGCAGTATTTT,CASNGGPRRVSTDTQYF
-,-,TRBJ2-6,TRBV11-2,TGTGCCAGCAGCTTTTATAGTGGGGCCAACGTCCTGACTTTC,CASSFYSGANVLTF
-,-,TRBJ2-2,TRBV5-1,TGCGCCAGCAGTTTGGGAGAGGAGCTGTTTTTT,CASSLGEELFF
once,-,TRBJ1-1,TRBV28,TGTGCCAGCAGTCTCACTCGTGGGGGGAACACTGAAGCTTTCTTT,CASSLTRGGNTEAFF
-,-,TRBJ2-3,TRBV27,TGTGCCAGCAGTGACCTCAACACGGATACGCAGTATTTT,CASSDLNTDTQYF
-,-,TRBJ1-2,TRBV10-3,TGTGCCAACCACGACCTCTATGGCTACACCTTC,CANHDLYGYTF
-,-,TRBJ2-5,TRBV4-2,TGTGCCAGCAGCCCCCCCGCAACTGAGACCCAGTACTTC,CASSPPATETQYF
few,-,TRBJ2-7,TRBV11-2,TGTGCCAGCAGCCGTCGAGACTACGAGCAGTACTTC,CASSRRDYEQYF
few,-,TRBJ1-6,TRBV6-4,TGTGCCAGCAGTGACTCGCCAGTTAATTCACCCCTCCACTTT,CASSDSPVNSPLHF
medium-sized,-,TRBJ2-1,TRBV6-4,TGTGCCAGCAGTGGCGGCGACTACAATGAGCAGTTCTTC,CASSGGDYNEQFF
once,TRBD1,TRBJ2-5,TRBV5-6,TGTGCCAGCAGCTTGGAGGGGACAGGACACGGATTCCAAGAGACCCAGTACTTC,CASSLEGTGHGFQETQYF
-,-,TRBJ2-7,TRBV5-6,TGTGCCAGCAGTCCCACAGGGATCTACGAGCAGTACTTC,CASSPTGIYEQYF
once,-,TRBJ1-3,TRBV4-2,TGTGCCAGCAGCCACCCCCCCGACGGAATCTCTGGAAACACCATATATTTT,CASSHPPDGISGNTIYF
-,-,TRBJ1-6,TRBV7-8,TGTGCCAGCAGCTTATTATATCCACCCCTCCACTTT,CASSLLYPPLHF
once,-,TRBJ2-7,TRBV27,TGTGCCAGCAGTTTGCTGGGTGGCGAGCAGTACTTC,CASSLLGGEQYF
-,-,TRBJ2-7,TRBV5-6,TGTGCCAGCAGCCCGCTCGTGAGGGTACAGGGCTACGAGCAGTACTTC,CASSPLVRVQGYEQYF
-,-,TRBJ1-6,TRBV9,TGTGCCAGCAGCGTATCCGGGGGCTCCTATAATTCACCCCTCCACTTT,CASSVSGGSYNSPLHF
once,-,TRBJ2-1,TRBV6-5,TGTGCCAGCACAGCCGGGACAAGACGTTACAATGAGCAGTTCTTC,CASTAGTRRYNEQFF
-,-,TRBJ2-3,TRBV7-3,TGTGCCAGCAGTCTCAACCCGACTAGGCTCACAGATACGCAGTATTTT,CASSLNPTRLTDTQYF
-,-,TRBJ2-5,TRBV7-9,TGTGCCAGCAGCTCCGGCCCGGGCCAAGAGACCCAGTACTTC,CASSSGPGQETQYF
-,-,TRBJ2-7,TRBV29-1,TGCAGCGTTGAAGGGACCTTGAGCTACGAGCAGTACTTC,CSVEGTLSYEQYF
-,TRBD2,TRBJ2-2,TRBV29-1,TGCAGCGTTGTGAGACTAGCGGGGGGGCCGGACACCGGGGAGCTGTTTTTT,CSVVRLAGGPDTGELFF
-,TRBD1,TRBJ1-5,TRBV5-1,TGCGCCAGCAATTTCTCTTGGGAAGGGGGCGACGAGGAACAGCCCCAGCATTTT,CASNFSWEGGDEEQPQHF
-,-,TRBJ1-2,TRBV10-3,TGTGCCATCATGGAGGCGAATAGGAATGGCTACACCTTC,CAIMEANRNGYTF
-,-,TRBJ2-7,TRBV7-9,TGTGCCAGCAGCCCCTCCGGGACGGTGTCCTACGAGCAGTACTTC,CASSPSGTVSYEQYF
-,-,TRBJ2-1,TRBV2,TGTGCCAGCAGCTTAGGTCAAAGCTCCTACAATGAGCAGTTCTTC,CASSLGQSSYNEQFF
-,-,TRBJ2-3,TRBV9,TGTGCCAGCGGTCGATTTCCGCCCGGCATCATGACTAGCACAGATACGCAGTATTTT,CASGRFPPGIMTSTDTQYF
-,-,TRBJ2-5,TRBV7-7,TGTGCTAGCAGCTCTCCTAACCAATCAGGCGGATGGACCCAGTACTTC,CASSSPNQSGGWTQYF
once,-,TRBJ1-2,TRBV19,TGTGCCAGTAGGAACAGGGAAGGATACAGAGGCTACACCTTC,CASRNREGYRGYTF
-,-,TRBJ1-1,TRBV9,TGTGCCAGCAGCGCTGGGACTGAAGCTTTCTTT,CASSAGTEAFF